The TCR beta chain under discussion was sequenced for a study of blood T cells in healthy people across ages. Germline CDR1 is LNHNV and CDR2 is YYDKDF (reference sequence). The V gene lost 6 bases and the J gene lost 6 bases, with 6 bases spanning the gap. The CDR3 consists of 11 residues. General study results and limits: The unknown donor CMV status may have confounded expanded clonotype changes. Estimates of total diversity, which came from one million sequenced T cells, were considered to be underestimates.

This clonotype was counted many times. Antigen unknown. Through a sample-barcoded 5' primer and a J-beta primer mix, a second PCR was run for roughly 6 to 12 cycles. With 12 random nucleotides, a template-switch adaptor tagged each individual cDNA molecule. TCRdb re-analysed the 5' RACE reads in MiXCR, keeping a single row per CDR3 protein. Of 1.5 million to 2 million distinct CDR3 sequences in the sample, roughly 43% were seen once. The source material was blood. The gene calls are TRBV15 and TRBJ2-1; unclear D gene. This TCR was sampled from a human donor in good health. The CDR3 coding sequence is TGTGCCACCAGTAACCCCAATGAGCAGTTCTTC. Its translation is CATSNPNEQFF.